This TCR beta chain was identified during a study of T cell repertoires in aging, cancer and after chemotherapy (dated by TCRdb to about 2019). For the wider study: Donors spanned six age groups from 30 or younger to 70 or older, with at least three individuals per group. The complete dataset included some 9 million TCR reads. The cohort comprised 200 to 250 cancer patients, roughly 94 with hematological and around 120 with solid cancers, plus 95 healthy donors as a reference group. To examine immunoaging and T cell reconstitution after chemotherapy, the study profiled TCR beta repertoires in peripheral blood from healthy donors and cancer patients. In the solid tumor group, paired pre- and post-chemotherapy samples were obtained from brain tumor (glioblastoma) patients receiving temozolomide-based therapy.

Only a few counts were recorded for this clonotype. This clone's antigen is unknown. No much larger clonotype is one base removed from it; base qualities were not supplied. Broader findings and caveats from the paper: In healthy donors, the decline in TCR diversity with age was mainly explained by loss of richness, whereas in cancer patients loss of evenness was also found to contribute. The authors noted that the repertoire data do not allow conclusions about immunological memory after chemotherapy. Untreated patients with hematological or solid cancers showed significantly lower blood TCR diversity and higher clonality than age-matched healthy donors. An increase in median generation probability over the chemotherapy interval was observed in both cancer cohorts, suggesting that the repertoire was reconstituted through rebound thymic output.

CDR1 and CDR2, looked up from the germline V gene (reference sequence), are LNHDA and SQIVND. Trimming leaves V shorter by 4 bases and J shorter by 7 bases, with the junction holding 4 bases beyond the gene matches. There are 14 amino acids in the CDR3, from cysteine to phenylalanine inclusive. Kept here is only the CDR3 DNA, which spans 42 bases and is read in frame from base 1. Using a mixed TRB-A/B primer pool, multiplex touch-down PCR amplified rearranged TRB sequences covering the V, D and J segments. Illumina adapters and sample indices were attached to the amplicons through two consecutive PCR reactions run with Phusion HS II polymerase. Amplicons were gel-purified using the NucleoSpin Gel and PCR Clean-up kit and were subsequently checked with Qubit and an Agilent 2100 Bioanalyzer. Sequencing of the libraries was done on an Illumina MiSeq with paired-end, single-indexed 600-cycle runs. The study's own analysis went as follows. MiXCR versions 2.12 and 3.0.5 were used to process the TRB sequences. Each unique CDR3 nucleotide sequence was counted as one clone, and only productive sequences with at least two reads were retained. Shannon diversity, evenness, clonality (one minus evenness), and alpha-parameterized diversity profiles from alpha 0 to 5 were included as repertoire metrics. The IGoR algorithm was used to calculate generation probabilities for clones in the paired samples taken before and after chemotherapy. TCRdb's own reprocessing of the public reads used fastp at Q25 and MiXCR and kept productive beta chains. All rows with the same CDR3 protein become a single entry with the most common DNA and genes. The V and J calls shown here were made by TCRdb, not taken from the authors' results. In this sample the table shows some 3,000 distinct CDR3 sequences, 25% to 30% of which occur a single time. Jointly, the top ten make up roughly 4.1% of the sample.

TCR beta rearrangements were amplified from genomic DNA isolated from peripheral blood, not from sorted cells or RNA. Source material: blood. The rearranged chain carries TRBV19 and TRBJ1-6, with 7 central nucleotides matching TRBD1. The source of this sequence is a human donor with a solid tumor. The nucleotides are TGTGCCAGTAGTACACCGGGACAGAATTCACCCCTCCACTTT. The resulting protein is CASSTPGQNSPLHF.